The TCR beta chain described here comes from a study of T cell repertoires in cytomegalovirus infection. Overall study: CMV epitopes in the study were HLA-C-restricted (recently identified) and HLA-B-restricted (well studied).

Germline CDR1 reads SEHNR; CDR2 reads FQNEAQ (reference sequence). This CDR3 comprises 13 residues. With V trimmed by 6 bases and J by 7 bases, 8 bases remained unmatched. This clonotype appeared once. Its antigen is not known. TCRdb called the reads again in MiXCR, with one record for every CDR3 protein. The table records approximately 1,000,000 distinct CDR3 sequences, about a third of them present only once. Study-wide results and limits: Carriers of CMV and the relevant HLA type were discriminated by public TCR beta frequency. CMV-specific HLA-C-restricted TCR beta clonotypes dominated the ex vivo response.

The clonotype comes from a human donor in good health (CMV status not recorded). Some clones in this sample may be carry-over from other donors' samples. This sequence joins TRBV7-9 and TRBJ2-7; 8 bases line up with TRBD1. The sample was cultured CD8+ T cells from PBMCs, taken from culture after CMV antigen stimulation. The CDR3 loop reads CASSQDRAGEQYF. Here the CDR3 DNA reads TGTGCCAGCAGTCAGGACAGGGCCGGAGAGCAGTACTTC. Full variable domain (outside the CDR3, taken from reference TRBV7-9 and TRBJ2-7): DTGVSQNPRHKITKRGQNVTFRCDPISEHNRLYWYRQTLGQGPEFLTYFQNEAQLEKSRLLSDRFSAERPKGSFSTLEIQRTEQGDSAMYLCASSQDRAGEQYFGPGTRLTVT.